The next 30 T cell receptor beta chains were all read from a single sample in a study of Graves' ophthalmopathy and Graves' hyperthyroidism. RNA transcripts were the template, and TCR beta CDR3 regions were amplified from them. Scientists carried out first-round RT-PCR using HTBI primers and then a second-round multiplex PCR. TCRdb independently ran MiXCR on the multiplex PCR reads; one entry per CDR3 protein. The repertoire holds hundreds of thousands of distinct CDR3 sequences, with around a fifth as singletons. The sample consisted of peripheral blood. The receptor set was obtained from a young woman with stable Graves' hyperthyroidism. Some clones in this sample may be carry-over from other donors' samples.

In its sample, this clonotype was seen a few times. The chain is built from TRBV6-1 and TRBJ1-2; D perhaps matches TRBD1 (5 bases). V was trimmed by 7 bases and J by 6 bases, leaving 21 bases between them. The CDR3 covers 15 residues. Germline V lookup: CDR1 MNHNS, CDR2 SASEGT. CDR3 in amino acids: CASTTKGGLGHGYTF. Here the CDR3 DNA reads TGTGCCAGCACCACCAAGGGAGGTTTGGGACATGGCTACACCTTC.

This clonotype was recorded at least ten times. The chain has TRBV7-8 and TRBJ2-7, with a weak D call TRBD2 (6 bases). V was pared by 5 bases and J by 0 bases, with 14 bases between. The CDR3 sequence is 15 residues long. Germline assignment: CDR1 SGHVS and CDR2 FQNEAQ. The CDR3 region has the DNA TGTGCCAGCAGCCCCCGGGACTTGGGCTCCTACGAGCAGTACTTC. Its translation: CASSPRDLGSYEQYF.

J is TRBJ1-1 and V is TRBV18; D unclear. Trimming took off 2 bases at V and 1 base at J, with 17 bases between the two ends. CDR3 length equals 17 residues. Germline values: CDR1 KGHSH, CDR2 LQKENI. In DNA, the CDR3 is TGTGCCAGCTCACCAAGTCCTGTACAGAGCTCGAACACTGAAGCTTTCTTT. This sequence encodes CASSPSPVQSSNTEAFF.

V usage is TRBV27 and J usage is TRBJ2-7; TRBD1 agrees at 9 bases. The CDR3 totals 12 residues. Germline trimming cut 7 bases from V and 6 bases from J; bases unmatched to any gene: 4. The germline V gene encodes CDR1 MNHEY and CDR2 SMNVEV (reference sequence). DNA for the CDR3: TGTGCCAGCAAAACAGGGGGCGGCGAGCAGTACTTC. This sequence encodes CASKTGGGEQYF.

Points on this clonotype: Mismatch with germline at one junction end may stem from a read error. This chain connects TRBV12-3 or TRBV12-4 to TRBJ2-7; no clear D. This CDR3 region has 13 residues. CDR3 coding DNA: TGTGCCACCCGCCGGGTCAGCACCTACGATCAGTACTTC. This gives the protein CATRRVSTYDQYF.

Ten or more counts support this clonotype. The rearrangement links TRBV11-2 to TRBJ2-2; D not resolved. Germline CDR1 reads SGHAT; CDR2 reads FQNNGV. This CDR3 contains 14 residues. V lost 2 bases to trimming and J lost 4 bases, with 8 bases between them. CDR3 nucleotide sequence: TGTGCCAGCAGCTTATCAGGATCCACCGGGGAGCTGTTTTTT. This gives the protein CASSLSGSTGELFF.

The sample holds a few counts of this clonotype. The V call is TRBV11-2, the J call TRBJ2-5, with D uncertain. The V end lost 2 bases, the J end lost 1 base, and 11 bases lay between the germline ends. This CDR3 has 15 amino acids. CDR1 SGHAT and CDR2 FQNNGV come from the germline V gene. The CDR3 reads CASSLSWTSQETQYF. DNA of the CDR3: TGTGCCAGCAGCTTAAGCTGGACCAGCCAAGAGACCCAGTACTTC.

This clonotype was seen a handful of times. The chain joins TRBV4-1 to TRBJ2-2; the D gene is possibly TRBD1 (5 bases). The germline V and J ends were trimmed by 1 base and 9 bases, with 15 bases remaining between them. Germline V CDR1 and CDR2: MGHRA, YSYEKL. The CDR3 contains 15 residues. The DNA for the CDR3 is TGCGCCAGCAGCCAAGGACAGTTACTGACCCGGGAGCTGTTTTTT. Translating it yields CASSQGQLLTRELFF.

The CDR3 DNA reads as TGCAGCGTTCGGGGGGAATCAGGAGAGACCCAGTACTTC. It translates to CSVRGESGETQYF. The rearrangement joins TRBV29-1 to TRBJ2-5; TRBD2 matches at 7 bases. The CDR3 length is 13 residues. Trimming cost V 5 bases and J 4 bases; bases outside gene matches: 7. Germline V gene sequence: CDR1 SQVTM, CDR2 ANQGSEA.

This chain uses TRBV6-5 with TRBJ2-7, with 9 bases that match TRBD1. This CDR3 is built from 15 residues. After removal of 0 bases from V and 5 bases from J, the junction contained 5 bases not matched to a gene. The germline V gene encodes CDR1 MNHEY and CDR2 SVGAGI. The CDR3 DNA reads TGTGCCAGCAGTTACTCGATTGGGACAGGGAACGAGCAGTACTTC. Translating it yields CASSYSIGTGNEQYF.

In the case of this clonotype: This sequence may be a read error, since a much larger clone differs from it by one base. This rearrangement joins TRBV6-5 to TRBJ1-2; the D is unclear. CDR1 and CDR2 (germline): MNHEY, SVGAGI. The CDR3 covers 15 residues. The CDR3 here is CASSYSGVPDYGYSF. The CDR3 bases are TGTGCCAGCAGTTACAGCGGGGTTCCGGACTATGGCTACAGCTTC.

This clonotype has a count of ten or more. This rearrangement joins TRBV11-2 to TRBJ1-2; TRBD1 aligns across 7 bases. The CDR3 totals 19 residues. With V trimmed by 2 bases and J by 7 bases, 22 bases remained unmatched. Germline CDR1 SGHAT, CDR2 FQNNGV. CDR3 in DNA: TGTGCCAGCAGCTTACTCCCCCCCGCGACAGGGCGGGGATCCGGTGGCTACACCTTC. Amino acid sequence: CASSLLPPATGRGSGGYTF.

This clonotype was counted at least ten times. A much larger clone lies a single base off, so this may be a read error. V and J are TRBV6-1 and TRBJ1-1; 7 bases map to TRBD1. The CDR3 loop spans 12 amino acids. CDR1 is MNHNS, CDR2 SASEGT, per germline. CDR3 residues: CASTQGGTETFF. Here the CDR3 DNA reads TGTGCCAGCACCCAGGGGGGCACTGAAACTTTCTTT.

This clonotype was seen repeatedly, ten times or more. The chain joins TRBV18 to TRBJ2-7; TRBD1 is a possible D gene (6 bases). Germline V CDR1 and CDR2: KGHSH, LQKENI. V lost 1 base to trimming and J lost 0 bases, with 7 bases between them. The CDR3 length is 14 residues. The CDR3 bases are TGTGCCAGCTCACCACAGGGGGACTCCTACGAGCAGTACTTC. Translating gives CASSPQGDSYEQYF. The full variable domain, with the rest looked up from reference TRBV18 and TRBJ2-7, is NAGVMQNPRHLVRRRGQEARLRCSPMKGHSHVYWYRQLPEEGLKFMVYLQKENIIDESGMPKERFSAEFPKEGPSILRIQQVVRGDSAAYFCASSPQGDSYEQYFGPGTRLTVT.

This clonotype was observed a few times. One end of the junction fails to match germline, which may point to a read error. This chain links TRBV27 with TRBJ1-6, with D perhaps TRBD1 (5 bases). The CDR3 length is 17 residues. Germline V gene lookup returns CDR1 MNHEY and CDR2 SMNVEV (reference sequence). The CDR3 protein is CASPGTCGTIVNSHLHF. The CDR3 nucleotides read TGTGCCAGCCCGGGGACGTGCGGAACCATCGTGAATTCACACCTCCACTTT.

This chain links TRBV12-3 or TRBV12-4 with TRBJ2-2, with D possibly matching TRBD2 (6 bases). This CDR3 is built from 15 residues. Trimming removed 7 bases from V and 7 bases from J, with 19 bases in between. The CDR3 bases are TGTGCCAGCACCGAGACTAGTGGTATCGGCGGGGAGCTGTTTTTT. Its translation is CASTETSGIGGELFF.

At least ten counts were recorded for this clonotype. The CDR3, as DNA: TGTGCCAGCAGTGAATGGGGGGGCTCCTACGAGCAGTACTTC. As protein: CASSEWGGSYEQYF. The V call is TRBV6-1, the J call TRBJ2-7; TRBD2 matches 7 bases. Germline V CDR1 and CDR2: MNHNS, SASEGT. J gave up 0 bases and V 2 bases, and 1 base lay outside the gene matches. The CDR3 spans 14 residues.

In its sample, this clonotype was seen a few times. V gene TRBV19 combines with J gene TRBJ2-6; 10 nucleotides match TRBD1. This CDR3 spans 18 amino acids. With V trimmed by 8 bases and J by 1 base, 11 bases remained unmatched. Germline-derived CDR1 and CDR2 are LNHDA and SQIVND (reference sequence). The CDR3 loop is CASLRRDRGESGANVLTF. For the CDR3, the DNA is TGTGCCAGTCTGCGTCGGGACAGGGGAGAATCTGGGGCCAACGTCCTGACTTTC.

This clonotype showed up many times. The chain is built from TRBV7-3 and TRBJ2-4; D is possibly TRBD2 (6 bases). The germline gives CDR1 SGHTA, CDR2 FQGTGA. This CDR3 is 14 amino acids long. The ends were cut back, 0 bases at V and 8 bases at J, with 11 bases in the middle. As DNA, the CDR3 is TGTGCCAGCAGCTTAACGGGTGGAGGGGACATTCAGTACTTC. This codes for CASSLTGGGDIQYF.

The chain recombines TRBV15 with TRBJ2-4; either TRBD1 or TRBD2 may supply D (5 bases each). Trimming removed 2 bases from V and 2 bases from J, with 13 bases in between. The CDR3 covers 16 residues. Germline CDR1 and CDR2: LNHNV and YYDKDF (reference sequence). CDR3 in amino acids: CATSRHGDGTKNIQYF. The CDR3 bases are TGTGCCACCAGCAGACATGGGGACGGGACCAAAAACATTCAGTACTTC.

The J gene is TRBJ1-3, the V gene TRBV29-1; unclear D gene. The V gene lost 2 bases and the J gene lost 1 base, with 6 bases spanning the gap. This CDR3 has 13 amino acids. The germline CDR1 and CDR2 sequences are SQVTM and ANQGSEA. The CDR3 region has the DNA TGCAGCGTTGAACCGGTTTCTGGAAACACCATATATTTT. Its protein is CSVEPVSGNTIYF.

This clonotype was found many times. The chain links TRBV28 to TRBJ1-2; D perhaps matches TRBD1 (6 bases). This CDR3 is 17 amino acids long. Germline V gives CDR1 MDHEN, CDR2 SYDVKM. V was cut by 3 bases and J by 2 bases, with 19 bases left in between. The CDR3 DNA is TGTGCCAGCAGTTTCTTTTCGAAGGCGGACAGAAACTATGGCTACACCTTC. Translated: CASSFFSKADRNYGYTF.

V and J are TRBV4-1 and TRBJ1-1; perhaps TRBD1 as D (6 bases). The germline V gene has CDR1 MGHRA and CDR2 YSYEKL. Between the trimmed V and J ends, which lost 5 bases and 4 bases, there was a span of 20 bases. The CDR3 is 16 residues long. CDR3 coding DNA: TGCGCCAGCAGCAGGAGGATGGGGGGCACGGGCACTGAAGCTTTCTTT. Translation: CASSRRMGGTGTEAFF.

The J gene is TRBJ2-7, the V gene TRBV20-1; 10 bases agree with TRBD1. V lost 2 bases to trimming and J lost 2 bases; unmatched junction nucleotides: 6. The CDR3 extends over 15 amino acids. From germline, CDR1 is DFQATT and CDR2 SNEGSKA (reference sequence). Written as DNA, the CDR3 is TGCAGTGCTAGAATCCCCGGGACAGGGGCCTACGAGCAGTACTTC. Protein: CSARIPGTGAYEQYF.

This clonotype was counted ten times or more. The chain uses TRBV7-9 and TRBJ1-2, with D unresolved. Germline CDR1 and CDR2: SEHNR and FQNEAQ (reference sequence). This CDR3 comprises 15 residues. Trimming shortened V by 1 base and J by 5 bases, and 14 bases separated the two germline ends. This CDR3 reads CASSLGPNLGYGYTF. CDR3 in DNA: TGTGCCAGCAGCTTAGGACCGAATCTGGGTTATGGCTACACCTTC.

This clonotype was recorded at least ten times. The chain is built from TRBV6-5 and TRBJ2-7; the match to TRBD1 covers 7 bases. CDR1 and CDR2 (germline): MNHEY, SVGAGI. The CDR3 sequence is 14 residues long. V lost 6 bases and J lost 0; bases outside the gene matches: 5. The CDR3 nucleotides read TGTGCCAGCAGGATACAGGGGAGCTCCTACGAGCAGTACTTC. Protein sequence: CASRIQGSSYEQYF.

The V call is TRBV5-1, the J call TRBJ2-7; tentatively, D is TRBD1 or TRBD2 (5 bases each). Germline CDR1 reads SGHRS; CDR2 reads YFSETQ. CDR3 length equals 12 residues. V was cut by 5 bases and J by 6 bases, with 12 bases left in between. CDR3 nucleotide sequence: TGCGCCAGCAGGGACGGGGCCGGCGAGCAGTACTTC. It specifies CASRDGAGEQYF.

There are many counts of this clonotype. The CDR3 sequence is CSARDRVPFYEQYF. In DNA, the CDR3 is TGCAGTGCTAGAGATCGGGTTCCCTTCTACGAGCAGTACTTC. The V gene is TRBV20-1, the J gene TRBJ2-7; no clear D gene. This CDR3 is built from 14 residues. Germline V CDR1 and CDR2: DFQATT, SNEGSKA (reference sequence). V gave up 0 bases and J gave up 3 bases, with 12 bases separating them.

This clonotype was recorded many times. The V call is TRBV6-1, the J call TRBJ1-1; no clear D. The V end was cut by 5 bases, the J end by 0 bases, with 13 bases between. Germline V gene sequence: CDR1 MNHNS, CDR2 SASEGT. The CDR3 runs 15 residues. As DNA, the CDR3 is TGTGCCAGCAGTCCGCTAGGGAGTCTGAACACTGAAGCTTTCTTT. Its protein product is CASSPLGSLNTEAFF.

This clonotype was recorded at least ten times. This sequence joins TRBV30 and TRBJ1-5; D not resolved. Germline values: CDR1 GTSNPN, CDR2 SVGIG (reference sequence). The CDR3 contains 12 residues. Deletions cut 2 bases from V and 7 bases from J, with 9 bases between. Here the CDR3 DNA reads TGTGCCTGGAGTATCGGGGAACAGCCCCAGCATTTT. Translation gives CAWSIGEQPQHF.